Listed below are T cell receptor beta chains from one sample, sequenced in a study of OX40 agonist ivuxolimab in advanced cancers. TCRdb keeps only in-frame clones here, not all; method: immunoSEQ multiplex PCR. The table has fewer than 60,000 clones, about 80% seen once. Specimen: CD4+ or CD8+ T cells sorted from blood, collected in a trial of the OX40 agonist ivuxolimab. The origin of the receptors is an adult with an advanced solid tumor such as melanoma, head and neck, liver or kidney cancer. CDR3s include the opening cysteine and the closing phenylalanine or tryptophan. The order of the fields is D gene, V gene, J gene, CDR3 protein, CDR3 DNA. The D gene is left open where the match is weak.

D: NA; V: TRBV11-2; J: TRBJ1-1; CDR3: CASSLASGWAEAFF; DNA: TGTGCCAGCAGCTTAGCCTCAGGGTGGGCTGAAGCTTTCTTT
D: NA; V: TRBV29-1; J: TRBJ2-5; CDR3: CSVGSGQGGWETQYF; DNA: TGCAGCGTTGGGTCAGGACAGGGAGGGTGGGAGACCCAGTACTTC
D: NA; V: TRBV9; J: TRBJ2-3; CDR3: CASSVAPVSTDTQYF; DNA: TGTGCCAGCAGCGTAGCTCCGGTAAGCACAGATACGCAGTATTTT
D: NA; V: TRBV5-1; J: TRBJ1-2; CDR3: CASSFRDNYGYTF; DNA: TGCGCCAGCAGTTTCCGGGACAACTATGGCTACACCTTC
D: TRBD1; V: TRBV19; J: TRBJ2-3; CDR3: CASSHLGQGTDTQYF; DNA: TGTGCCAGTAGTCACCTCGGACAGGGCACAGATACGCAGTATTTT
D: TRBD2; V: TRBV7-2; J: TRBJ2-1; CDR3: CAGQRDPQSNEQFF; DNA: TGTGCCGGCCAGCGGGACCCCCAATCCAATGAGCAGTTCTTC
D: TRBD2; V: TRBV5-6; J: TRBJ2-1; CDR3: CASSFAGTSRNEQFF; DNA: TGTGCCAGCAGCTTCGCCGGGACTAGCAGAAATGAGCAGTTCTTC
D: NA; V: TRBV30; J: TRBJ2-3; CDR3: CAWTTGTDTQYF; DNA: TGTGCCTGGACTACCGGCACAGATACGCAGTATTTT
D: TRBD1; V: TRBV10-3; J: TRBJ1-2; CDR3: CAIRAGGNPNYGYTF; DNA: TGTGCCATCAGGGCAGGGGGCAATCCTAACTATGGCTACACCTTC
D: TRBD1; V: TRBV2; J: TRBJ2-7; CDR3: CATNRDSGTYEQYF; DNA: TGTGCCACCAACCGGGACAGCGGAACCTACGAGCAGTACTTC
D: TRBD1; V: TRBV7-2; J: TRBJ1-2; CDR3: CASSLVSGQGGGYTF; DNA: TGTGCCAGCAGCTTAGTTTCGGGACAGGGAGGTGGCTACACCTTC
D: NA; V: TRBV28; J: TRBJ1-5; CDR3: CASSFGGSTKQPQHF; DNA: TGTGCCAGCAGTTTCGGCGGCAGTACCAAACAGCCCCAGCATTTT
D: TRBD2; V: TRBV4-1; J: TRBJ2-3; CDR3: CASSRARGGTDTQYF; DNA: TGCGCCAGCAGCCGGGCGCGGGGGGGCACAGATACGCAGTATTTT
D: NA; V: TRBV27; J: TRBJ1-2; CDR3: CASSLYQGIYGYTF; DNA: TGTGCCAGCAGCCTTTATCAGGGAATCTATGGCTACACCTTC
D: NA; V: TRBV10-3; J: TRBJ2-5; CDR3: CAISESLGQETQYF; DNA: TGTGCCATCAGTGAGTCATTGGGGCAGGAGACCCAGTACTTC
D: TRBD2; V: TRBV6-5; J: TRBJ2-3; CDR3: CASTGGGRTDTQYF; DNA: TGTGCCAGCACAGGTGGCGGGAGGACAGATACGCAGTATTTT
D: NA; V: TRBV28; J: TRBJ1-2; CDR3: CASIRSGEGGGYTF; DNA: TGTGCCAGCATTCGTTCGGGAGAGGGAGGGGGCTACACCTTC
D: TRBD1; V: TRBV15; J: TRBJ2-7; CDR3: CATADLLAWDSAYEQYF; DNA: TGTGCCACCGCGGACCTCCTTGCTTGGGACAGTGCCTACGAGCAGTACTTC
D: TRBD2; V: TRBV5-1; J: TRBJ2-6; CDR3: CASRNPGLAAGANVLTF; DNA: TGCGCCAGCAGAAATCCGGGACTAGCGGCTGGGGCCAACGTCCTGACTTTC
D: NA; V: TRBV29-1; J: TRBJ1-2; CDR3: CSVEGRGGYGYTF; DNA: TGCAGCGTTGAGGGCAGGGGCGGCTATGGCTACACCTTC
D: NA; V: TRBV25-1; J: TRBJ2-1; CDR3: CASSVTITGVNWNEQFF; DNA: TGTGCCAGCAGTGTTACAATAACAGGAGTGAATTGGAATGAGCAGTTCTTC
D: TRBD1; V: TRBV19; J: TRBJ2-6; CDR3: CASSRDGTAGANVLTF; DNA: TGTGCCAGTAGTCGGGACGGGACAGCTGGGGCCAACGTCCTGACTTTC
D: NA; V: TRBV18; J: TRBJ1-1; CDR3: CASTYATEAFF; DNA: TGTGCCAGCACCTACGCCACTGAAGCTTTCTTT